The 14 T cell receptor beta chains below come from one sample, sequenced in a study of blood T cell repertoires in COVID-19 (dated by TCRdb to between 2020 and 2021). Library creation used the immunoSEQ multiplex PCR assay. TCRdb retrieved this table from immuneACCESS and kept in-frame rearrangements only. Not all clones are present; in checked studies, unresolved V genes account for under half, and no reason is known for the remainder. The sample yields about 110,000 clones; about 90% were counted once. Clones ranked in the top ten supply 0.95% to 1.3% of the sample. Input material: peripheral blood. Receptors originate from a human donor in a cohort sampled during active COVID-19.

The gene calls are TRBV10-1 and TRBJ1-1, with no clear D. Trimming removed 6 bases at V and 5 bases at J, with 25 bases between. CDR3 size: 17 residues. CDR1 WNHNN and CDR2 SYGVQD come from the germline V gene (reference sequence). CDR3 in amino acids: CASRQSPPRVRMTEAFF. The CDR3 bases are TGCGCCAGCAGACAATCCCCCCCACGGGTTAGGATGACTGAAGCTTTCTTT.

This clone was seen a single time. The chain has TRBV28 and TRBJ2-3; possible D gene TRBD2, 5 bases. CDR3 length: 12 residues. Looked up from germline, CDR1 is MDHEN and CDR2 is SYDVKM. The V and J ends lost 7 bases and 5 bases respectively, with 10 bases between them. The CDR3 DNA sequence: TGTGCCAGCAAGGCGGCGGGAGATACGCAGTATTTT. Translation: CASKAAGDTQYF.

The V call is TRBV20-1, the J call TRBJ2-7, with 8 bases identical to TRBD1. The CDR3 extends over 16 amino acids. The J segment lost 1 base and the V segment lost 3 bases, leaving 11 bases of the junction unmatched. The V gene's germline CDR1 is DFQATT and CDR2 SNEGSKA (reference sequence). CDR3 in DNA: TGCAGTGCTAGTTCCCTAGGGAGGACAGGGTCCTACGAGCAGTACTTC. As protein: CSASSLGRTGSYEQYF.

The chain combines TRBV4-1 with TRBJ2-1, with D possibly TRBD2 on 6 matching bases. The CDR3 totals 15 residues. Looked up from germline, CDR1 is MGHRA and CDR2 is YSYEKL. The germline V and J ends were trimmed by 1 base and 5 bases, with 12 bases remaining between them. The CDR3: CASSQGEEINNEQFF. The CDR3 nucleotides read TGCGCCAGCAGCCAAGGGGAGGAAATTAACAATGAGCAGTTCTTC.

The V and J genes are TRBV5-1 and TRBJ2-2, with TRBD2 matching over 7 bases. The CDR3 totals 16 residues. Trimming took 0 bases from V and 0 from J; bases not matched to a gene: 2. In germline, CDR1 is SGHRS, CDR2 YFSETQ. CDR3 loop: CASSLGLASNTGELFF. CDR3 DNA sequence: TGCGCCAGCAGCTTGGGACTAGCCTCGAACACCGGGGAGCTGTTTTTT.

In this sample, this clone turned up once. The chain carries TRBV2 and TRBJ2-7, with 7 nucleotides matching TRBD1. CDR3 length: 15 amino acids. Germline CDR1 reads SNHLY; CDR2 reads FYNNEI. With V trimmed by 6 bases and J by 2 bases, 10 bases remained unmatched. CDR3 in DNA: TGTGCCAGCAGACATCCGGGACAGATAACCTACGAGCAGTACTTC. It yields the protein CASRHPGQITYEQYF.

The rearrangement links TRBV28 to TRBJ1-4, with TRBD1 as a possible D gene (6 bases). The CDR3 length is 12 residues. Germline loops: CDR1 MDHEN, CDR2 SYDVKM. The V end was cut by 6 bases, the J end by 8 bases, with 10 bases between. In DNA, the CDR3 is TGTGCCAGCAGCACAGGGAGCGAAAAACTGTTTTTT. This gives the protein CASSTGSEKLFF.

The CDR3 coding sequence is TGTGCCAGCTCGAGACAGGGGTCTGTTTTAAAATTGGATACGCAGTATTTT. Translation: CASSRQGSVLKLDTQYF. This chain connects TRBV28 to TRBJ2-3, with TRBD1 matching 8 bases. CDR1 MDHEN and CDR2 SYDVKM come from the germline V gene. After removal of 8 bases from V and 6 bases from J, the junction contained 19 bases not matched to a gene. The CDR3 sequence is 17 residues long.

The chain uses TRBV19 and TRBJ2-5, with TRBD2 identical over 9 bases. The V gene end was trimmed by 3 bases and the J gene end by 2 bases; junction bases not matched to a gene: 7. In germline, CDR1 is LNHDA, CDR2 SQIVND (reference sequence). The length of the CDR3 is 16 residues. The CDR3 bases are TGTGCCAGTAGTATTCTGGGCGGGGGGGTACAAGAGACCCAGTACTTC. Amino acids: CASSILGGGVQETQYF. The whole variable domain, remainder taken from reference TRBV19 and TRBJ2-5, is DGGITQSPKYLFRKEGQNVTLSCEQNLNHDAMYWYRQDPGQGLRLIYYSQIVNDFQKGDIAEGYSVSREKKESFPLTVTSAQKNPTAFYLCASSILGGGVQETQYFGPGTRLLVL.

The gene calls are TRBV19 and TRBJ2-7; TRBD1 might be the D (6 bases). The V and J ends lost 1 base and 3 bases respectively, with 13 bases between them. CDR1 is LNHDA and CDR2 is SQIVND in the germline V gene (reference sequence). This CDR3 has 15 residues. CDR3 amino acids: CASSIGAGVGYEQYF. The CDR3 DNA sequence: TGTGCCAGTAGTATAGGTGCAGGGGTCGGCTACGAGCAGTACTTC.

The chain recombines TRBV10-3 with TRBJ2-2; tentative D call: TRBD2 (6 bases). The V gene's germline CDR1 is ENHRY and CDR2 SYGVKD. The V end was cut by 0 bases, the J end by 5 bases, with 19 bases between. The CDR3 runs 18 residues. The CDR3 DNA follows: TGTGCCATCAGTGAGTCGAGAGGGGCGGGGACCTTGACCGGGGAGCTGTTTTTT. Protein: CAISESRGAGTLTGELFF.

J is TRBJ1-1 and V is TRBV6-1, with a tentative D call TRBD1 (5 bases). V was cut by 1 base and J by 1 base, with 7 bases left in between. Germline-derived CDR1 and CDR2 are MNHNS and SASEGT. CDR3 length equals 14 residues. The chain's CDR3 is CASSEDQGNTEAFF. In DNA, the CDR3 is TGTGCCAGCAGTGAAGATCAGGGGAACACTGAAGCTTTCTTT.

V is TRBV4-1 and J is TRBJ2-2, with 8 bases aligning to TRBD1. This CDR3 is 18 amino acids long. CDR1 MGHRA and CDR2 YSYEKL come from the germline V gene. J gave up 1 base and V 0 bases, and 7 bases lay outside the gene matches. The CDR3 DNA reads as TGCGCCAGCAGCCAAGATAGGACCGGGACAGGGAACACCGGGGAGCTGTTTTTT. Its translation: CASSQDRTGTGNTGELFF.

J is TRBJ2-5 and V is TRBV10-1; D may be TRBD2 (5 bases). CDR1 is WNHNN and CDR2 is SYGVQD in the germline V gene (reference sequence). Deletions cut 1 base from V and 4 bases from J, with 13 bases between. The CDR3 is made up of 15 amino acids. CDR3 sequence: CASSEYRLARETQYF. DNA of the CDR3: TGCGCCAGCAGTGAGTATAGGCTAGCCCGAGAGACCCAGTACTTC.